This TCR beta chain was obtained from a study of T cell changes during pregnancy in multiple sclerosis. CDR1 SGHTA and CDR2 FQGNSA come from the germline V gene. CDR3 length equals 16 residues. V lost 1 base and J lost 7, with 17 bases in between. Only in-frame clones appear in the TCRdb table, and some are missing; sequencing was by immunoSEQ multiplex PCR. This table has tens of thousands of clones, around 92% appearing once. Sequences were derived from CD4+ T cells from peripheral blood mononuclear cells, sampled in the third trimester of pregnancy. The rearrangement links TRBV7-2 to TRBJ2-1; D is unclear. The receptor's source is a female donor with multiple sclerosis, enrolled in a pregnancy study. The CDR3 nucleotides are TGTGCCAGCAGCTTAGAGGTACTAATCCCCACGAATGAGCAGTTCTTC. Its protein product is CASSLEVLIPTNEQFF. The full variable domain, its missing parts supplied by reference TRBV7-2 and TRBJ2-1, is GAGVSQSPSNKVTEKGKDVELRCDPISGHTALYWYRQSLGQGLEFLIYFQGNSAPDKSGLPSDRFSAERTGGSVSTLTIQRTQQEDSAVYLCASSLEVLIPTNEQFFGPGTRLTVL.